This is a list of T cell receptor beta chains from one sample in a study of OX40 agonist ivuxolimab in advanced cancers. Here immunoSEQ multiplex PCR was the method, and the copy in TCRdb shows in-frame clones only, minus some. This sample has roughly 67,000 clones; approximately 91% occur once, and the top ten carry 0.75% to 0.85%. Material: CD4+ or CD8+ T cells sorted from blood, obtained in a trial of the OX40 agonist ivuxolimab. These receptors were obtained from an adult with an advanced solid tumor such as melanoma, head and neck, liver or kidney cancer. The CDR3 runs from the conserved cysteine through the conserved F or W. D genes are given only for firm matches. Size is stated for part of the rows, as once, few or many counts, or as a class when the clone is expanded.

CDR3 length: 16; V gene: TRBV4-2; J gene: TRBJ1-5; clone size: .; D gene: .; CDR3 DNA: TGTGCCAGCAGCCAAGAGCGGGGGTTAAGGAATCAGCCCCAGCATTTT; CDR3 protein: CASSQERGLRNQPQHF
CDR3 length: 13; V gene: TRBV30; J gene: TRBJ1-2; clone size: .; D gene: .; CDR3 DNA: TGTGCCTGGAGTGTTAAAGGGGCGGGGGGCTACACCTTC; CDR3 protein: CAWSVKGAGGYTF
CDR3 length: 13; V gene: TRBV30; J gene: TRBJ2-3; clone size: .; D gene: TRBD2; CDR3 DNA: TGCGCAGGGCGGGAGGCTAGCACAGATACGCAGTATTTT; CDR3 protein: CAGREASTDTQYF
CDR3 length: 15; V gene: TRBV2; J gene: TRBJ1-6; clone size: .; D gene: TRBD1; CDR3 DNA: TGTGCCAGCAGCACGAACAGGGGATCCAATTCACCCCTCCACTTT; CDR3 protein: CASSTNRGSNSPLHF
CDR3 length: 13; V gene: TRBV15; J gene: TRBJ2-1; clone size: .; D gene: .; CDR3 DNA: TGTGCCACCAGCAGAGATACGAGAAATGAGCAGTTCTTC; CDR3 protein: CATSRDTRNEQFF
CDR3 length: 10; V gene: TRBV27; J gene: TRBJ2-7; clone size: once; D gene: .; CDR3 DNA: TGTGCCAGCTGTCACCGGGAGCAGTACTTC; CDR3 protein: CASCHREQYF
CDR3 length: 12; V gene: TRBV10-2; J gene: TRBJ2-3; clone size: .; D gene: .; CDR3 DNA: TGCGCCAGCAGTGCAGGCACAGATACGCAGTATTTT; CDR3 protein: CASSAGTDTQYF
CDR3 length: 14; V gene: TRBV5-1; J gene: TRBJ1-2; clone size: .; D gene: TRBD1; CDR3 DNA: TGCGCCAGACTCCGGGACAGACCTAACTATGGCTACACCTTC; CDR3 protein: CARLRDRPNYGYTF
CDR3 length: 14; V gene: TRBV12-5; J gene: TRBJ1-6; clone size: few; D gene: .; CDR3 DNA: TGTGCTAGTGCAGACAGCTCCTATAATTCACCCCTCCACTTT; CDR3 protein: CASADSSYNSPLHF
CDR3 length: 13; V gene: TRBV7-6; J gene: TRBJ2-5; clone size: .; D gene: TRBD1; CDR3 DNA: TGTGCCAGCGGGTCGACAGGGGACGAGACCCAGTACTTC; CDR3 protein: CASGSTGDETQYF
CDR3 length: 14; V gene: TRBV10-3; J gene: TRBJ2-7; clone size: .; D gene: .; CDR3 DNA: TGTGCCATCAGTCGGGACACTACCTCCTACGAGCAGTACTTC; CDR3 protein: CAISRDTTSYEQYF
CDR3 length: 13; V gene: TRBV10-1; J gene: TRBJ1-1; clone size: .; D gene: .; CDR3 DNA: TGCGCCAGCAGTGAGAGTGAGAATACTGAAGCTTTCTTT; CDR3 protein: CASSESENTEAFF
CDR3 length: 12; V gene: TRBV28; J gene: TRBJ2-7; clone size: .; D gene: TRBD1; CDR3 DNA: TGTGCCAGCACTGACAGGGCCTACGAGCAGTACTTC; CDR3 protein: CASTDRAYEQYF
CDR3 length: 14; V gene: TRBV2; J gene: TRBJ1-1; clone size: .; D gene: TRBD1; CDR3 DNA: TGTGCCAGCAGCGACGGGCAGGGGGACGCTGAAGCTTTCTTT; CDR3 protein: CASSDGQGDAEAFF
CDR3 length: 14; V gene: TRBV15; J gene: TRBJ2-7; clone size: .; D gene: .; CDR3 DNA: TGTGCCACCAGCAGAGATCTGGGCTCCACCGAGCAGTACTTC; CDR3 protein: CATSRDLGSTEQYF
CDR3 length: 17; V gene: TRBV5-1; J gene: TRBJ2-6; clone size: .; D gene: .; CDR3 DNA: TGCGCCAGCAGCTTGGCAGAGGGCCGTCCTGGGGCCAACGTCCTGACTTTC; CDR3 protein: CASSLAEGRPGANVLTF
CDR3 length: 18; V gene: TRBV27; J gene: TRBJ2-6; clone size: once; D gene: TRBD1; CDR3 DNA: TGTGCCAGCAGTATAACCGGGACAGGGACCTCTGGGGCCAACGTCCTGACTTTC; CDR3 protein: CASSITGTGTSGANVLTF